The table lists the clone carrying this TCR beta chain with a few counts. TCRdb passed the reads through MiXCR, listing each CDR3 protein once. In the table there are about 320,000 distinct CDR3 sequences, around 9.5% of which are singletons. The record originates from a study of T cell repertoires in cytomegalovirus infection. Germline V CDR1 and CDR2: SGHRS, YFSETQ. The CDR3 contains 15 residues. Deletions cut 0 bases from V and 3 bases from J, with 12 bases between. This sequence was found in a human donor in good health (CMV status not recorded). Some clones in this sample may be carry-over from other donors' samples. The chain links TRBV5-1 to TRBJ2-5; D is undetermined. The specimen sequenced was PBMCs. The CDR3 nucleotides are TGCGCCAGCAGCTTGGGGCGAGATGTCAAAGAGACCCAGTACTTC. It encodes CASSLGRDVKETQYF.